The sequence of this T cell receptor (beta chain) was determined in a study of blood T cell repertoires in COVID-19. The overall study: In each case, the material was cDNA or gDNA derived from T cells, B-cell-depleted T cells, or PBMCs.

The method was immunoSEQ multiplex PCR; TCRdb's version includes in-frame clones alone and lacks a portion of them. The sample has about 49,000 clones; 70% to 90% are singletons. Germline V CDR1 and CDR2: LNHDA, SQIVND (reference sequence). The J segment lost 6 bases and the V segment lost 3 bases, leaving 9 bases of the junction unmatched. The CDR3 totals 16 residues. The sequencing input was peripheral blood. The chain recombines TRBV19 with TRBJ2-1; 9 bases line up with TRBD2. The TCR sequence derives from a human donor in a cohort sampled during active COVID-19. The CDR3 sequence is CASSMAQRGARNEQFF. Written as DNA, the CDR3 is TGTGCCAGTAGTATGGCCCAGCGGGGGGCTCGCAATGAGCAGTTCTTC.